Below, one T cell receptor beta chain is given with its context. These data are taken from a study of blood T cell repertoires in COVID-19. Study as a whole: Spain, Italy and the United States supplied samples that represented acute and convalescent COVID-19. Sources were T cells, B-cell-depleted T cells, or PBMCs; the material itself was cDNA or gDNA.

There are 18 residues in the CDR3. V was trimmed by 3 bases and J by 0 bases, leaving 18 bases between them. Germline V gene data show CDR1 as LNHDA and CDR2 as SQIVND (reference sequence). Per the original methods: Amplification of reference gene primers was used by the study to estimate nucleated cell counts. TCRdb keeps only in-frame clones here, not all; method: immunoSEQ multiplex PCR. The V and J calls and the clone size are those of that table, but D and trimming were determined from the DNA. Here the sample spans tens of thousands of clones, roughly four fifths being singletons. The V and J genes are TRBV19 and TRBJ2-4, with a tentative D call TRBD1 (7 bases). The sequencing input was peripheral blood. This receptor was taken from a man aged 65 to 85 with acute or convalescent COVID-19. DNA of the CDR3: TGTGCCAGTAGTATGCGGGACAGCCTAACGTTAGCCAAAAACATTCAGTACTTC. Amino acid sequence: CASSMRDSLTLAKNIQYF.